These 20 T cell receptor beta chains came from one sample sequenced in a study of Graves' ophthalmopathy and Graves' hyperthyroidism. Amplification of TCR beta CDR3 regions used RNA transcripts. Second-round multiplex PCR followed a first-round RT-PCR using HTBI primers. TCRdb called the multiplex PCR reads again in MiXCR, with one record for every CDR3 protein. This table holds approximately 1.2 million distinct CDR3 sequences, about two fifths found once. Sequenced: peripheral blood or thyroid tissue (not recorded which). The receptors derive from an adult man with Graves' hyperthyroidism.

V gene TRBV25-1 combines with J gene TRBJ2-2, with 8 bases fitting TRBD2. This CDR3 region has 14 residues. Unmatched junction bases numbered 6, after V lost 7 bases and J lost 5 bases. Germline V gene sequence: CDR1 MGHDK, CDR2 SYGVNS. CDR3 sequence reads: CASTGGARTGELFF. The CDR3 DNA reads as TGTGCCAGCACCGGGGGGGCCAGAACCGGGGAGCTGTTTTTT.

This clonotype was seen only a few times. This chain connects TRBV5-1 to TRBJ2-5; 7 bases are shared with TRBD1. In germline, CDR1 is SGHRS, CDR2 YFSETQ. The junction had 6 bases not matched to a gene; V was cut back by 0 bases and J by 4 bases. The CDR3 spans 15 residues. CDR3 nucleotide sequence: TGCGCCAGCAGCTTGGCCAAGGGGGCTCCAGAGACCCAGTACTTC. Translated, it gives CASSLAKGAPETQYF. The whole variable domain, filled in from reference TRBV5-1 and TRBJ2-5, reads KAGVTQTPRYLIKTRGQQVTLSCSPISGHRSVSWYQQTPGQGLQFLFEYFSETQRNKGNFPGRFSGRQFSNSRSEMNVSTLELGDSALYLCASSLAKGAPETQYFGPGTRLLVL.

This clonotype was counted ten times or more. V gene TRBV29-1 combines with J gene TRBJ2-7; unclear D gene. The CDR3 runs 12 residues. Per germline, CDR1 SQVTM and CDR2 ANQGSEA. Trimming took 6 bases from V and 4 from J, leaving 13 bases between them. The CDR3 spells CSVVLATYEQYF. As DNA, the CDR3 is TGCAGCGTGGTCCTTGCTACGTACGAGCAGTACTTC.

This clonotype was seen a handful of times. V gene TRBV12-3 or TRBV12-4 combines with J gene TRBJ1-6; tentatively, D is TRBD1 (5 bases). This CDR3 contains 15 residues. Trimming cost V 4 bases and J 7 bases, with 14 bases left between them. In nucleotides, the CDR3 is TGTGCCAGCAGTTCGTTGCTTGGGGGGAATTCACCCCTCCACTTT. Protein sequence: CASSSLLGGNSPLHF.

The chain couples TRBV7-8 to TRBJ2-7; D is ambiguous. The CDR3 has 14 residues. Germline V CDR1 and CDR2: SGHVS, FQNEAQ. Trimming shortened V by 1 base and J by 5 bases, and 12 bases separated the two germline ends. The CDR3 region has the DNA TGTGCCAGCAGCTTAGTCTTCGGGTCCCACGAGCAGTACTTC. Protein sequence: CASSLVFGSHEQYF.

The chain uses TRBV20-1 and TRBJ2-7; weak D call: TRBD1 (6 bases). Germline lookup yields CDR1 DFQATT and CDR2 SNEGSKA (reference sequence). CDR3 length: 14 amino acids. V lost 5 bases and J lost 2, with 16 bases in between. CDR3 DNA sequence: TGCAGTGCTGGGGAAACGACAGGCACCTACGAGCAGTACTTC. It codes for CSAGETTGTYEQYF.

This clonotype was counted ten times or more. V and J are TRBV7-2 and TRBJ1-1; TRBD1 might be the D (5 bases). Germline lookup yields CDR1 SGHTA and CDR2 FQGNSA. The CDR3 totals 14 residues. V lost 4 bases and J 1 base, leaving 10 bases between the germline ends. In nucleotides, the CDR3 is TGTGCCAGCAGCTCGGGACCTAAGAACACTGAAGCTTTCTTT. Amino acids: CASSSGPKNTEAFF.

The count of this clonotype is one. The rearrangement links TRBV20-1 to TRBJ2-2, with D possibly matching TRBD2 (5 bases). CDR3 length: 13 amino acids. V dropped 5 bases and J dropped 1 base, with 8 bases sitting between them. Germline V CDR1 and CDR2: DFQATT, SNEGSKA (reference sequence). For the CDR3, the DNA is TGCAGTGCTCCTCGGGGGAACACCGGGGAGCTGTTTTTT. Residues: CSAPRGNTGELFF.

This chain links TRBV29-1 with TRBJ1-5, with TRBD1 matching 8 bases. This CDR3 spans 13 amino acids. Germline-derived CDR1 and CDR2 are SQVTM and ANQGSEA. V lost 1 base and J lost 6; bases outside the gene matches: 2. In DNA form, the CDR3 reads TGCAGCGTTGAAGGCGGACAGGGTCAGCCCCAGCATTTT. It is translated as CSVEGGQGQPQHF.

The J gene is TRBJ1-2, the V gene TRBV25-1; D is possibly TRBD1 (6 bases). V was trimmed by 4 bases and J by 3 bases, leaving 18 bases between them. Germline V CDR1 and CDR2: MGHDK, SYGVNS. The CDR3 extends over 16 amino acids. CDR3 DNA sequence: TGTGCCAGCAGTGCCAGCCCTCGGGGGGCCCACTATGGCTACACCTTC. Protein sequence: CASSASPRGAHYGYTF.

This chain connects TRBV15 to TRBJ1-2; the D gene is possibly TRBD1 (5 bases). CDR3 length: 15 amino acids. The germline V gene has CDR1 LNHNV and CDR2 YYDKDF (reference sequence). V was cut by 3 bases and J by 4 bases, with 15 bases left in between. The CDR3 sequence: CATSSWTIGGYGYTF. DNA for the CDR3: TGTGCCACCAGCAGCTGGACAATCGGGGGCTATGGCTACACCTTC.

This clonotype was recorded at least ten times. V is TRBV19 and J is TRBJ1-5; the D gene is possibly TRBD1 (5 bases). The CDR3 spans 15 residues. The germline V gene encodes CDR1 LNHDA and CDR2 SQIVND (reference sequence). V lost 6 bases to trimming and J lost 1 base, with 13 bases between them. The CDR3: CASRPGGVSNQPQHF. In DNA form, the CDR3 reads TGTGCCAGTAGGCCGGGAGGGGTGAGCAATCAGCCCCAGCATTTT.

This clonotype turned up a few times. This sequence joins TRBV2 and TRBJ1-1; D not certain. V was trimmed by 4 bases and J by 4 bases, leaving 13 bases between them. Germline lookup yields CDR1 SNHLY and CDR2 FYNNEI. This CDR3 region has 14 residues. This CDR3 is CASSASPRTTEAFF. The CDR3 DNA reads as TGTGCCAGCAGTGCTAGCCCCCGGACCACTGAAGCTTTCTTT.

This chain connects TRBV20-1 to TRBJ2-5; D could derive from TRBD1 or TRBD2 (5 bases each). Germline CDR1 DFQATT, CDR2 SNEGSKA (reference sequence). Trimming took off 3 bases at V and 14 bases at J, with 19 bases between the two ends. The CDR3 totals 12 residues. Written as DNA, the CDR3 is TGCAGTGCTAGGGGGCCCTCGGCGGGCTCTTACTTC. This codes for CSARGPSAGSYF.

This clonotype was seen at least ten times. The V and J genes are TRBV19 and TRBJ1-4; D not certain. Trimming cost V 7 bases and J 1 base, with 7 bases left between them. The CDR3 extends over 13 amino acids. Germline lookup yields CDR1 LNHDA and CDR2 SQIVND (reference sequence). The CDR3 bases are TGTGCCAGTACCCAGCGAACTAATGAAAAACTGTTTTTT. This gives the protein CASTQRTNEKLFF.

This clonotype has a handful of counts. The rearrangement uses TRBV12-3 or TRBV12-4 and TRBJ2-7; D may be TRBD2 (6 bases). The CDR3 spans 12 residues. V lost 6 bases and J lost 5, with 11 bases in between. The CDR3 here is CASRWGEDEQYF. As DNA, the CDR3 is TGTGCCAGCAGGTGGGGGGAAGACGAGCAGTACTTC.

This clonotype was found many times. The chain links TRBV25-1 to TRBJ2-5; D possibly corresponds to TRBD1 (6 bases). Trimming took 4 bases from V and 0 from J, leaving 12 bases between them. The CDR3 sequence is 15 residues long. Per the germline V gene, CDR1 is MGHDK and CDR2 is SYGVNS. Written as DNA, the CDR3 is TGTGCCAGCAGTGCTTTCGACAGGAACCAAGAGACCCAGTACTTC. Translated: CASSAFDRNQETQYF. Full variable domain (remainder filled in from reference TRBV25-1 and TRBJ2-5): EADIYQTPRYLVIGTGKKITLECSQTMGHDKMYWYQQDPGMELHLIHYSYGVNSTEKGDLSSESTVSRIRTEHFPLTLESARPSHTSQYLCASSAFDRNQETQYFGPGTRLLVL.

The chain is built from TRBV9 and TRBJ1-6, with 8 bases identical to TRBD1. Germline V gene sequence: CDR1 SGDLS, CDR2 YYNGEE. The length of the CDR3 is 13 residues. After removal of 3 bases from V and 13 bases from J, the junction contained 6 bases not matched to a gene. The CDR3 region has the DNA TGTGCCAGCAGCGGGACAGGGAATCTTCCCCTCCACTTT. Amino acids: CASSGTGNLPLHF.

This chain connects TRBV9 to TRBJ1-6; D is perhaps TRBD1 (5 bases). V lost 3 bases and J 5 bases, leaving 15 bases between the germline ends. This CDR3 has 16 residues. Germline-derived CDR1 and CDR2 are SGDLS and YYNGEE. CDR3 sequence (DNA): TGTGCCAGCAGCGCGGCAGGGATCAGACATAATTCACCCCTCCACTTT. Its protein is CASSAAGIRHNSPLHF.

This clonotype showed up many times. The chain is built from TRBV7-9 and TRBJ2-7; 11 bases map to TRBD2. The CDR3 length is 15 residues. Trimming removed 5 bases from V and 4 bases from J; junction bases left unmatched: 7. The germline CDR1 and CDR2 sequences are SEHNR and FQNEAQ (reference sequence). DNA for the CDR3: TGTGCCAGCAGCCCAGTTGGACTAGCGGGTTACGAGCAGTACTTC. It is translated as CASSPVGLAGYEQYF.